The entry below describes one TCR beta chain. Researchers ran the PCR with 60 Vbeta and 13 Jbeta primers. Only in-frame clones appear in the TCRdb table, and some are missing; sequencing was by immunoSEQ multiplex PCR. This repertoire includes tens of thousands of clones. The sample originates from a study of cytomegalovirus exposure and HLA in healthy donors. The donors (healthy individuals) were bone marrow donors. What was sequenced was PBMCs. The TCR comes from a woman aged 45-65 years in good health and CMV-seropositive.

The CDR3 loop reads CASSNSGGTNTGELFF. The CDR3 region has the DNA TGCGCCAGCAGCAATAGCGGGGGGACGAACACCGGGGAGCTGTTTTTT. J is TRBJ2-2 and V is TRBV4-3, with 10 bases that match TRBD2. CDR3 length equals 16 residues. J was trimmed by 0 bases and V by 5 bases; bases with no gene match: 3. CDR1 is LGHNA and CDR2 is YSLEER in the germline V gene.